The 21 T cell receptor beta chains below were found in one sample sequenced in a study of cytomegalovirus exposure and HLA in healthy donors. The PCR ran on 60 Vbeta and 13 Jbeta primers. The repertoire was sequenced with immunoSEQ multiplex PCR; TCRdb's copy has only in-frame clones and lacks some. Of 150,000 to 200,000 clones in the sample, 75% were seen once. Sequences were obtained from PBMCs. Source of these receptors: a man aged 18-30 years in good health and CMV-seropositive.

The chain joins TRBV4-1 to TRBJ2-2; no clear D gene. The CDR3 is 15 amino acids. Between the trimmed V and J ends, which lost 1 base and 7 bases, there was a span of 13 bases. Germline assignment: CDR1 MGHRA and CDR2 YSYEKL. The CDR3 loop is CASSQVSRFDGELFF. CDR3 coding DNA: TGCGCCAGCAGCCAAGTGTCTAGGTTTGACGGGGAGCTGTTTTTT.

This sequence joins TRBV25-1 and TRBJ1-1, with TRBD1 identical over 10 bases. Unmatched junction bases numbered 7, after V lost 5 bases and J lost 4 bases. The CDR3 runs 15 residues. From germline, CDR1 is MGHDK and CDR2 SYGVNS. The CDR3 sequence is CASSPRQGAFTEAFF. The CDR3 DNA follows: TGTGCCAGCAGTCCGCGACAGGGGGCATTCACTGAAGCTTTCTTT.

This clone occurred a few times. The chain uses TRBV18 and TRBJ2-1; 9 bases fit TRBD2. The V gene's germline CDR1 is KGHSH and CDR2 LQKENI. CDR3 length equals 16 residues. V lost 3 bases to trimming and J lost 6 bases; unmatched junction nucleotides: 9. In DNA form, the CDR3 reads TGTGCCAGCTCACCCGCTAGCGGGATAACATTCAATGAGCAGTTCTTC. Protein product: CASSPASGITFNEQFF.

The chain couples TRBV2 to TRBJ2-7; 11 bases match TRBD2. CDR1 is SNHLY, CDR2 FYNNEI, per germline. J lost 3 bases, V lost 5 bases, and 6 bases had no gene match. This CDR3 has 15 residues. The CDR3 DNA is TGTGCCAGCAGTCCAATAGCGGGAGGGATCTACGAGCAGTACTTC. Translated, it gives CASSPIAGGIYEQYF.

The CDR3 nucleotides read TGTGCCAGCAGTGATTCACGACAGGGCCCCTACGAGCAGTACTTC. Protein: CASSDSRQGPYEQYF. V usage is TRBV6-1 and J usage is TRBJ2-7; TRBD1 aligns across 7 bases. V lost 3 bases to trimming and J lost 2 bases; unmatched junction nucleotides: 7. This CDR3 has 15 amino acids. CDR1 MNHNS and CDR2 SASEGT come from the germline V gene.

At least ten counts were recorded for this clone. The V and J genes are TRBV13 and TRBJ2-6; D is perhaps TRBD1 (5 bases). CDR1 is PRHDT and CDR2 is FYEKMQ in the germline V gene (reference sequence). Trimming cost V 4 bases and J 3 bases, with 7 bases left between them. The CDR3 sequence is 14 residues long. The CDR3 protein is CASSSTGGANVLTF. DNA of the CDR3: TGTGCCAGCAGCTCTACAGGTGGGGCCAACGTCCTGACTTTC.

This chain uses TRBV11-2 with TRBJ1-2; D is undetermined. Germline assignment: CDR1 SGHAT and CDR2 FQNNGV. The CDR3 totals 15 residues. V gave up 3 bases and J gave up 0 bases, with 11 bases separating them. The CDR3 is CASSFNTAPNYGYTF. For the CDR3, the DNA is TGTGCCAGCAGCTTCAATACAGCTCCTAACTATGGCTACACCTTC.

This sequence joins TRBV18 and TRBJ2-3, with TRBD1 matching 10 bases. V lost 3 bases and J lost 1; bases outside the gene matches: 7. The V gene's germline CDR1 is KGHSH and CDR2 LQKENI. This CDR3 region has 17 residues. DNA of the CDR3: TGTGCCAGCTCACCCCTTCCCGGGACAGGGGGCACAGATACGCAGTATTTT. As protein: CASSPLPGTGGTDTQYF. Full variable domain (rest looked up from reference TRBV18 and TRBJ2-3): NAGVMQNPRHLVRRRGQEARLRCSPMKGHSHVYWYRQLPEEGLKFMVYLQKENIIDESGMPKERFSAEFPKEGPSILRIQQVVRGDSAAYFCASSPLPGTGGTDTQYFGPGTRLTVL.

The chain recombines TRBV10-2 with TRBJ1-1, with D possibly being TRBD1 (6 bases). Germline V lookup: CDR1 WSHSY, CDR2 SAAADI. This CDR3 has 15 amino acids. Trimming cost V 4 bases and J 2 bases, with 14 bases left between them. The CDR3 sequence is CASSGPTGINTEAFF. The CDR3 region has the DNA TGCGCCAGCAGTGGGCCTACAGGGATTAACACTGAAGCTTTCTTT.

This chain uses TRBV5-1 with TRBJ2-1, with 7 bases aligning to TRBD2. This CDR3 comprises 15 residues. Germline values: CDR1 SGHRS, CDR2 YFSETQ. V trimming: 2 bases; J trimming: 4 bases; junction bases outside the gene matches: 6. CDR3 loop: CASSFLLADYNEQFF. The CDR3 DNA follows: TGCGCCAGCAGCTTTTTGCTAGCGGATTACAATGAGCAGTTCTTC.

A few counts support this clone. The rearrangement joins TRBV28 to TRBJ1-5, with D perhaps matching TRBD1 (6 bases). CDR1 and CDR2 (germline): MDHEN, SYDVKM. CDR3 length: 16 residues. Deletions cut 8 bases from V and 5 bases from J, with 22 bases between. The CDR3 loop reads CASARGGPLDHQPQHF. In nucleotides, the CDR3 is TGTGCCAGCGCCAGAGGGGGACCCCTAGACCATCAGCCCCAGCATTTT.

The gene calls are TRBV27 and TRBJ2-7; TRBD2 is a possible D gene (6 bases). The CDR3 is 16 amino acids. Trimming cost V 5 bases and J 10 bases, with 27 bases left between them. Germline CDR1 MNHEY, CDR2 SMNVEV (reference sequence). In DNA, the CDR3 is TGTGCCAGCAGTCCCGTAGGGAGGCGGGTGAACCCCGGTCAGTACTTC. Amino acids: CASSPVGRRVNPGQYF.

A few counts support this clone. The chain couples TRBV15 to TRBJ1-3; no definite D call. Per the germline V gene, CDR1 is LNHNV and CDR2 is YYDKDF (reference sequence). V was pared by 1 base and J by 8 bases, with 18 bases between. The CDR3 length is 16 residues. The DNA of the CDR3 is TGTGCCACCAGCAGAGGTCCTGCGGGGTTGAAGGACACCATATATTTT. Translating gives CATSRGPAGLKDTIYF.

This sequence joins TRBV4-1 and TRBJ2-7; 10 nucleotides line up with TRBD1. V shed 3 bases, J shed 6 bases, and the junction held 14 bases outside the gene matches. CDR3 length: 17 amino acids. Germline CDR1 and CDR2: MGHRA and YSYEKL. The CDR3 protein is CASSHRLGTGVSGEQYF. The CDR3 nucleotides are TGCGCCAGCAGCCATCGGTTGGGGACAGGGGTATCGGGCGAGCAGTACTTC.

This clone was detected once. The chain employs TRBV28 and TRBJ2-5; 8 nucleotides align to TRBD2. CDR1 is MDHEN, CDR2 SYDVKM, per germline. The CDR3 runs 16 residues. With V trimmed by 4 bases and J by 4 bases, 11 bases remained unmatched. For the CDR3, the DNA is TGTGCCAGCAGTTCTCGCGGGACTAGAAAGGCAGAGACCCAGTACTTC. Amino acids: CASSSRGTRKAETQYF. The variable domain in full, with the rest retrieved from reference TRBV28 and TRBJ2-5, is DVKVTQSSRYLVKRTGEKVFLECVQDMDHENMFWYRQDPGLGLRLIYFSYDVKMKEKGDIPEGYSVSREKKERFSLILESASTNQTSMYLCASSSRGTRKAETQYFGPGTRLLVL.

The chain employs TRBV5-4 and TRBJ1-3, with D possibly TRBD1 on 5 matching bases. Germline-derived CDR1 and CDR2 are SGHNT and YYREEE (reference sequence). The CDR3 has 16 amino acids. V lost 4 bases and J lost 0, with 14 bases in between. In nucleotides, the CDR3 is TGTGCCAGCAGCAGGAGGGGACTCAACTCTGGAAACACCATATATTTT. Encoded protein: CASSRRGLNSGNTIYF.

V and J are TRBV29-1 and TRBJ2-5; 15 bases align to TRBD2. Trimming removed 6 bases from V and 4 bases from J; junction bases left unmatched: 9. Germline V gene sequence: CDR1 SQVTM, CDR2 ANQGSEA. This CDR3 comprises 16 residues. This CDR3 is CSVAGLAGGLGETQYF. In DNA form, the CDR3 reads TGCAGCGTCGCAGGACTAGCGGGAGGGTTAGGAGAGACCCAGTACTTC.

The chain recombines TRBV4-1 with TRBJ1-2, with 9 bases identical to TRBD1. The CDR3 runs 14 residues. The germline V gene has CDR1 MGHRA and CDR2 YSYEKL. Trimming at V came to 1 base and at J to 4 bases, leaving 1 base not matched to a gene. CDR3 bases: TGCGCCAGCAGCCAAGGGACAGGGGCCTATGGCTACACCTTC. This sequence encodes CASSQGTGAYGYTF.

The chain carries TRBV13 and TRBJ2-3, with TRBD2 identical over 7 bases. The CDR3 sequence is 15 residues long. V dropped 3 bases and J dropped 10; count of bases not matched to a gene: 13. Germline CDR1 and CDR2: PRHDT and FYEKMQ (reference sequence). The CDR3 region has the DNA TGTGCCAGCAGCTTGGCGACTAGCCCACATTCGGCGCAGTATTTT. Translation gives CASSLATSPHSAQYF.

The rearrangement uses TRBV28 and TRBJ2-3, with TRBD2 identical over 11 bases. The junction had 5 bases not matched to a gene; V was cut back by 9 bases and J by 0 bases. This CDR3 is 15 amino acids long. The germline V gene has CDR1 MDHEN and CDR2 SYDVKM. CDR3 sequence: CASGLAGASTDTQYF. CDR3 sequence (DNA): TGTGCCAGTGGACTAGCGGGCGCCAGCACAGATACGCAGTATTTT.

The J gene is TRBJ2-1, the V gene TRBV7-3; 11 nucleotides align to TRBD2. The CDR3 has 16 residues. Germline V gene lookup returns CDR1 SGHTA and CDR2 FQGTGA. Trimming removed 4 bases from V and 4 bases from J; junction bases left unmatched: 6. The CDR3 sequence is CASSSSSGGLYNEQFF. CDR3 nucleotides: TGTGCCAGCAGCTCGTCTAGCGGGGGGCTTTACAATGAGCAGTTCTTC.